This TCR beta chain was sequenced in a study of OX40 agonist ivuxolimab in advanced cancers. On the study more broadly: Partial responses, seen in three patients, involved one hepatocellular carcinoma and two cutaneous melanomas.

The repertoire was sequenced with immunoSEQ multiplex PCR; TCRdb's copy has only in-frame clones and lacks some. Of approximately 84,000 clones in the sample, just over 90% are singletons; the top ten hold 0.4% to 0.55%. The length of the CDR3 is 12 residues. With 5 bases clipped from V and 10 bases from J, the junction kept 3 bases outside the gene matches. Per the germline V gene, CDR1 is MDHEN and CDR2 is SYDVKM. The source of this sequence is an adult with an advanced solid tumor such as melanoma, head and neck, liver or kidney cancer. The chain carries TRBV28 and TRBJ2-1; 9 bases are shared with TRBD2. Sequencing was performed on CD4+ or CD8+ T cells sorted from blood, taken in a trial of the OX40 agonist ivuxolimab. CDR3 region: CASSTGLAEQFF. The CDR3 coding sequence is TGTGCCAGCAGTACCGGACTAGCGGAGCAGTTCTTC.